Listed below are T cell receptor beta chains from one sample, sequenced in a study of T cell responses to AZD1222 COVID-19 vaccine. Profiling relied on immunoSEQ multiplex PCR, and the TCRdb table lists in-frame clones only, not all of them. Of around 250,000 clones in the sample, over 85% are singletons; the top ten hold roughly 0.51%. The input for sequencing was peripheral blood, taken on day 0 of AZD1222 vaccination. These receptors all come from an adult in good health. CDR3s include the opening cysteine and the closing phenylalanine or tryptophan. D genes are given only for firm matches. Expanded clones get a size class; other rows say once, few or many, or leave the size out.

.	TRBV29-1	TRBD2	TRBJ2-7	CSVGFGTSGSSREQYF	TGCAGCGTGGGTTTTGGGACTAGCGGGAGTAGCCGCGAGCAGTACTTC
.	TRBV9	TRBD1	TRBJ1-1	CASSSAGTVNTEAFF	TGTGCCAGCAGCTCAGCCGGGACAGTGAACACTGAAGCTTTCTTT
.	TRBV12-5	TRBD1	TRBJ1-2	CASGLALTGTGLHGYTF	TGTGCTAGTGGTTTGGCCTTAACCGGGACAGGGCTTCATGGCTACACCTTC
.	TRBV2	TRBD2	TRBJ2-3	CASRGTSGGTDTQYF	TGTGCCAGCAGGGGGACTAGCGGGGGCACGGATACGCAGTATTTT
.	TRBV5-1	.	TRBJ2-1	CASSMQGGSYNEQFF	TGCGCCAGCAGCATGCAGGGCGGCTCCTACAATGAGCAGTTCTTC
.	TRBV10-3	.	TRBJ1-2	CAISESVGQRYGYTF	TGTGCCATCAGTGAGTCTGTGGGCCAGAGGTATGGCTACACCTTC
.	TRBV7-3	.	TRBJ2-3	CASSRQGSGAVTDTQYF	TGTGCCAGCAGCCGCCAGGGCTCAGGAGCGGTAACAGATACGCAGTATTTT
.	TRBV9	TRBD1	TRBJ1-4	CASSVGVETGVEKLFF	TGTGCCAGCAGCGTAGGTGTGGAGACAGGGGTCGAAAAACTGTTTTTT
.	TRBV6-5	.	TRBJ2-2	CASKRSGVNTGELFF	TGTGCCAGCAAGCGATCAGGGGTGAACACCGGGGAGCTGTTTTTT
.	TRBV5-8	.	TRBJ2-1	CASSLGKDSLGNEQFF	TGTGCCAGCAGCTTGGGAAAGGACTCTCTAGGGAATGAGCAGTTCTTC
.	TRBV2	TRBD1	TRBJ1-2	CASRSRQGLGYTF	TGTGCCAGCAGATCGCGACAGGGGCTAGGCTACACCTTC
once	TRBV2	.	TRBJ1-5	CASNLGGNQPQHF	TGTGCCAGCAATTTGGGGGGAAATCAGCCCCAGCATTTT
once	TRBV5-1	.	TRBJ1-3	CASRQTPLGNTIYF	TGCGCCAGCAGACAGACGCCTCTCGGAAACACCATATATTTT
.	TRBV27	.	TRBJ1-2	CASSFGRQIYGYTF	TGTGCCAGCAGTTTTGGGCGCCAGATCTATGGCTACACCTTC
.	TRBV19	.	TRBJ1-6	CASSIDKRGDLHF	TGTGCCAGTAGTATAGACAAAAGGGGAGACCTCCACTTT
.	TRBV28	.	TRBJ1-6	CASTPGSPLHF	TGTGCCAGCACCCCAGGATCACCCCTCCACTTT
.	TRBV7-3	TRBD2	TRBJ2-3	CASSPAGGYLDTQYF	TGTGCCAGCAGCCCAGCGGGGGGTTACCTCGATACGCAGTATTTT
.	TRBV6-1	.	TRBJ1-6	CASSERGGYNSPLHF	TGTGCCAGCAGTGAGCGAGGAGGCTATAATTCACCCCTCCACTTT
.	TRBV10-3	TRBD1	TRBJ2-2	CAKKQGDTGELFF	TGTGCCAAAAAACAGGGGGACACCGGGGAGCTGTTTTTT
.	TRBV28	TRBD1	TRBJ2-7	CASSRDRAAAYEQYF	TGTGCCAGCAGTCGGGACAGGGCTGCAGCCTACGAGCAGTACTTC
.	TRBV7-2	TRBD2	TRBJ2-2	CAWGRLARSGGTGELFF	TGTGCCTGGGGACGCCTGGCTAGGAGCGGGGGCACCGGGGAGCTGTTTTTT
.	TRBV28	.	TRBJ1-6	CASIGFNSPLHF	TGTGCCAGCATCGGATTCAATTCACCCCTCCACTTT
.	TRBV28	.	TRBJ1-5	CASSSHTAVSNQPQHF	TGTGCCAGCAGTTCCCACACAGCCGTTAGCAATCAGCCCCAGCATTTT
.	TRBV5-1	TRBD1	TRBJ1-2	CASSSTTGTGINTF	TGCGCCAGCAGCTCGACTACCGGGACAGGGATCAACACCTTC
many	TRBV4-1	TRBD1	TRBJ1-2	CASSQPGTGDGYTF	TGCGCCAGCAGCCAACCCGGGACAGGTGACGGCTACACCTTC
.	TRBV2	TRBD2	TRBJ2-1	CASSGPSGSPWSNEQFF	TGTGCCAGCAGTGGGCCTAGCGGGAGTCCCTGGAGCAATGAGCAGTTCTTC
.	TRBV5-1	.	TRBJ1-1	CASSLTTDSEAFF	TGCGCCAGCAGCTTAACGACTGATAGTGAAGCTTTCTTT
.	TRBV4-1	.	TRBJ2-7	CASSQDRTTYEQYF	TGCGCCAGCAGCCAAGATAGGACAACCTACGAGCAGTACTTC
.	TRBV3-1/TRBV3-2	.	TRBJ1-3	CASSQELASGNTIYF	TGTGCCAGCAGCCAAGAGTTGGCCTCTGGAAACACCATATATTTT
.	TRBV28	TRBD2	TRBJ2-5	CASSLTGTSDRTQYF	TGTGCCAGCAGTTTAACAGGGACTAGCGACAGGACCCAGTACTTC
.	TRBV27	TRBD1	TRBJ2-2	CASSTRTGTYTGELFF	TGTGCCAGCAGTACGAGGACAGGGACTTACACCGGGGAGCTGTTTTTT
.	TRBV15	.	TRBJ2-4	CATSSRQSSKNIQYF	TGTGCCACCAGCTCCCGACAGTCTTCCAAAAACATTCAGTACTTC
.	TRBV12-3/TRBV12-4	.	TRBJ1-2	CASSLPPWGYTF	TGTGCCAGCAGTTTGCCCCCTTGGGGCTACACCTTC
.	TRBV11-2	.	TRBJ2-6	CASSLERRAGANVLTF	TGTGCCAGCAGCTTAGAACGCCGAGCTGGGGCCAACGTCCTGACTTTC
.	TRBV7-8	.	TRBJ2-7	CASSNRRDALYEQYF	TGTGCCAGCAGCAACCGCAGGGACGCCCTTTACGAGCAGTACTTC
.	TRBV5-6	.	TRBJ1-4	CASSFLVNGEKLFF	TGTGCCAGCAGCTTTTTAGTGAATGGGGAAAAACTGTTTTTT
few	TRBV28	TRBD1	TRBJ2-7	CASSQKAWTGVYEQYF	TGTGCCAGCAGCCAGAAAGCGTGGACAGGGGTCTACGAGCAGTACTTC
.	TRBV5-1	TRBD1	TRBJ2-2	CASSLGQGTGELFF	TGCGCCAGCAGCTTGGGACAGGGGACCGGGGAGCTGTTTTTT
.	TRBV28	.	TRBJ1-3	CASVRGSGNTIYF	TGTGCCAGCGTACGGGGGAGTGGAAACACCATATATTTT